The 23 T cell receptor beta chains in this list originate from one sample, sequenced in a study of hypomethylating agent response in myelodysplastic syndrome. Only in-frame clones appear in the TCRdb table, and some are missing; sequencing was by immunoSEQ multiplex PCR. The sample has 4,000 to 5,500 clones, roughly four fifths seen once. The source material was bone marrow, sampled before or after starting hypomethylating agent treatment for myelodysplastic syndrome (not recorded which). These receptors originate from a human donor with myelodysplastic syndrome.

The chain carries TRBV9 and TRBJ2-5; a weak D match, TRBD2 (5 bases). This CDR3 region has 15 residues. Germline V gives CDR1 SGDLS, CDR2 YYNGEE. The germline V and J ends were trimmed by 0 bases and 1 base, with 10 bases remaining between them. The CDR3: CASSVVGNLQETQYF. CDR3 in DNA: TGTGCCAGCAGCGTAGTCGGGAACCTCCAAGAGACCCAGTACTTC.

J is TRBJ2-7 and V is TRBV30; D gene uncertain. CDR1 and CDR2 (germline): GTSNPN, SVGIG (reference sequence). With 4 bases removed from V and 4 bases from J, the gap between germline ends came to 14 bases. This CDR3 contains 13 residues. CDR3 coding DNA: TGTGCCTGGAAGGTAGATAAAGGGTACGAGCAGTACTTC. This codes for CAWKVDKGYEQYF.

This chain links TRBV11-3 with TRBJ2-7; 7 bases fit TRBD1. Germline lookup yields CDR1 SGHNT and CDR2 YENEEA. The CDR3 sequence is 13 residues long. V shed 4 bases and J 2 bases; nucleotides not matched to a gene: 2. The chain's CDR3 is CASSSGTAYEQYF. The CDR3 DNA reads TGTGCCAGCAGCTCCGGGACAGCCTACGAGCAGTACTTC.

The chain carries TRBV6-4 and TRBJ2-1; 14 bases line up with TRBD2. This CDR3 comprises 16 residues. V lost 6 bases to trimming and J lost 7 bases; unmatched junction nucleotides: 8. CDR1 is MRHNA and CDR2 is SNTAGT in the germline V gene. The CDR3, as DNA: TGTGCCAGCAGCGAGGGACTAGCGGGGGCGGGAAATGAGCAGTTCTTC. Protein: CASSEGLAGAGNEQFF.

The gene calls are TRBV27 and TRBJ1-2; D gene unclear. CDR1 is MNHEY and CDR2 is SMNVEV in the germline V gene (reference sequence). Trimming removed 3 bases from V and 2 bases from J, with 13 bases in between. The CDR3 length is 15 residues. The CDR3 nucleotides are TGTGCCAGCAGTTTCTCACGGACGGGGAACTATGGCTACACCTTC. Its translation: CASSFSRTGNYGYTF.

The J gene is TRBJ2-7, the V gene TRBV13, with D tentatively TRBD1 or TRBD2 (5 bases each). This CDR3 is built from 12 residues. Between the trimmed V and J ends, which lost 1 base and 6 bases, there was a span of 7 bases. Per germline, CDR1 PRHDT and CDR2 FYEKMQ (reference sequence). The CDR3 region has the DNA TGTGCCAGCAGCTTAGAAGGGACCGAGCAGTACTTC. Its translation: CASSLEGTEQYF. Full variable domain (outside the CDR3, taken from reference TRBV13 and TRBJ2-7): AAGVIQSPRHLIKEKRETATLKCYPIPRHDTVYWYQQGPGQDPQFLISFYEKMQSDKGSIPDRFSAQQFSDYHSELNMSSLELGDSALYFCASSLEGTEQYFGPGTRLTVT.

The rearrangement links TRBV5-8 to TRBJ1-6; D unresolved. The CDR3 covers 13 residues. Per the germline V gene, CDR1 is SGHTS and CDR2 is YDEGEE. The V gene lost 1 base and the J gene lost 7 bases, with 6 bases spanning the gap. In DNA, the CDR3 is TGTGCCAGCAGCTTGACGGGGAATTCACCCCTCCACTTT. Residues: CASSLTGNSPLHF.

The chain carries TRBV19 and TRBJ1-5; TRBD1 agrees at 9 bases. Unmatched junction bases numbered 8, after V lost 7 bases and J lost 4 bases. The CDR3 runs to 15 residues. The germline V gene has CDR1 LNHDA and CDR2 SQIVND (reference sequence). Written as DNA, the CDR3 is TGTGCCAGTAACCCGGGACAGGGATTTAATCAGCCCCAGCATTTT. It is translated as CASNPGQGFNQPQHF.

The gene calls are TRBV9 and TRBJ2-7; either TRBD1 or TRBD2 may supply D (6 bases each). CDR3 length equals 11 residues. Germline V gene sequence: CDR1 SGDLS, CDR2 YYNGEE. Trimming took 5 bases from V and 7 from J, leaving 10 bases between them. The CDR3 sequence: CASSLGGEQYF. The CDR3 bases are TGTGCCAGCAGTTTAGGGGGGGAGCAGTACTTC. Combining the CDR3 with reference TRBV9 and TRBJ2-7 gives the whole variable domain DSGVTQTPKHLITATGQRVTLRCSPRSGDLSVYWYQQSLDQGLQFLIQYYNGEERAKGNILERFSAQQFPDLHSELNLSSLELGDSALYFCASSLGGEQYFGPGTRLTVT.

The chain uses TRBV6-4 and TRBJ2-3; D is unclear. The CDR3 spans 16 residues. The germline gives CDR1 MRHNA, CDR2 SNTAGT. V was pared by 5 bases and J by 0 bases, with 15 bases between. The CDR3 spells CASSNTPGRSTDTQYF. The CDR3 coding sequence is TGTGCCAGCAGTAACACGCCCGGCCGAAGCACAGATACGCAGTATTTT.

The chain carries TRBV5-1 and TRBJ2-3, with 10 bases matching TRBD2. Germline CDR1 SGHRS, CDR2 YFSETQ. V lost 1 base and J lost 2; bases outside the gene matches: 1. The CDR3 totals 15 residues. CDR3 coding DNA: TGCGCCAGCAGCTTGACTAGCGGGACCACAGATACGCAGTATTTT. Protein sequence: CASSLTSGTTDTQYF.

The chain has TRBV18 and TRBJ2-5; D call uncertain. Trimming removed 3 bases from V and 4 bases from J, with 9 bases in between. CDR1 is KGHSH, CDR2 LQKENI, per germline. The CDR3 extends over 13 amino acids. This chain's CDR3 is CASSPEWVETQYF. CDR3 sequence (DNA): TGTGCCAGCTCACCTGAATGGGTAGAGACCCAGTACTTC.

The chain couples TRBV4-3 to TRBJ1-4, with D unclear. Germline lookup yields CDR1 LGHNA and CDR2 YSLEER. V dropped 0 bases and J dropped 4 bases, with 15 bases sitting between them. This CDR3 is 17 amino acids long. As DNA, the CDR3 is TGCGCCAGCAGCCAAGACCCCGCGGGAGGGAGTAATGAAAAACTGTTTTTT. This encodes CASSQDPAGGSNEKLFF.

The chain carries TRBV6-1 and TRBJ1-5; TRBD1 aligns across 8 bases. Germline trimming cut 4 bases from V and 6 bases from J; bases unmatched to any gene: 5. Germline lookup yields CDR1 MNHNS and CDR2 SASEGT. This CDR3 has 14 amino acids. The chain's CDR3 is CASSGTGLGQPQHF. The CDR3 coding sequence is TGTGCCAGCAGTGGGACAGGGCTGGGTCAGCCCCAGCATTTT.

The chain uses TRBV10-3 and TRBJ1-1, with D unclear. With 0 bases removed from V and 5 bases from J, the gap between germline ends came to 13 bases. CDR1 ENHRY and CDR2 SYGVKD come from the germline V gene. The CDR3 is 15 residues long. CDR3 sequence reads: CAISESGVGRTEAFF. CDR3 DNA sequence: TGTGCCATCAGTGAGTCAGGAGTCGGGCGTACTGAAGCTTTCTTT.

V and J are TRBV5-3 and TRBJ2-7; TRBD1 matches 11 bases. TRBV5-3 is identified as an open reading frame with a role that is uncertain. Losses at the gene ends were 0 bases for V and 4 bases for J; bases not matched to a gene: 9. This CDR3 contains 17 residues. CDR3 amino acids: CARSLVGPGQGVYEQYF. The CDR3 DNA is TGTGCCAGAAGCTTGGTGGGACCGGGACAGGGGGTATACGAGCAGTACTTC.

This clone was counted once. The gene calls are TRBV10-2 and TRBJ2-7; D is uncertain. Between the trimmed V and J ends, which lost 1 base and 0 bases, there was a span of 16 bases. The germline V gene has CDR1 WSHSY and CDR2 SAAADI. The CDR3 is 17 amino acids. The CDR3 nucleotides are TGCGCCAGCAGTGAGTTATTTCTTGGGCCGAACTCCTACGAGCAGTACTTC. It is translated as CASSELFLGPNSYEQYF.

The chain carries TRBV9 and TRBJ1-4, with 7 bases that match TRBD1. After removal of 3 bases from V and 8 bases from J, the junction contained 10 bases not matched to a gene. The CDR3 contains 15 residues. Germline values: CDR1 SGDLS, CDR2 YYNGEE. The CDR3 nucleotides read TGTGCCAGCAGCGCCCGACAGGGTCGAGAGGAAAAACTGTTTTTT. This encodes CASSARQGREEKLFF.

This chain joins TRBV7-8 and TRBJ2-5; D is perhaps TRBD1 or TRBD2 (6 bases each). Between the trimmed V and J ends, which lost 3 bases and 1 base, there was a span of 12 bases. This CDR3 spans 15 amino acids. The germline gives CDR1 SGHVS, CDR2 FQNEAQ. The CDR3 DNA reads TGTGCCAGCAGCTTCGGAGGGGGACCCCAAGAGACCCAGTACTTC. Protein: CASSFGGGPQETQYF.

This chain connects TRBV7-4 to TRBJ1-6; perhaps TRBD1 as D (6 bases). Germline V gives CDR1 SGHVT, CDR2 SQSDAQ. This CDR3 region has 18 residues. The V end was cut by 2 bases, the J end by 5 bases, with 19 bases between. Here the CDR3 DNA reads TGTGCCAGCAGCTTAACCAACGGGGGGGGGCCTAATAATTCACCCCTCCACTTT. Protein product: CASSLTNGGGPNNSPLHF.

The chain links TRBV7-8 to TRBJ1-3; D uncertain. This CDR3 region has 15 residues. Germline V CDR1 and CDR2: SGHVS, FQNEAQ. V shed 1 base and J shed 0 bases, with 7 bases lying between them. CDR3 region: CASSLVAFSGNTIYF. The CDR3 DNA follows: TGTGCCAGCAGCTTAGTTGCCTTCTCTGGAAACACCATATATTTT.

This clone occurred once. The chain is built from TRBV29-1 and TRBJ2-3, with 8 bases aligning to TRBD2. V lost 5 bases, J lost 3 bases, and 13 bases stayed unmatched. Germline assignment: CDR1 SQVTM and CDR2 ANQGSEA. The CDR3 is 16 amino acids. The CDR3 region is CSVFAGGGGLTDTQYF. The CDR3 DNA sequence: TGCAGCGTTTTCGCGGGGGGAGGCGGTCTAACAGATACGCAGTATTTT.

The V call is TRBV6-1, the J call TRBJ2-1; D gene uncertain. There are 12 residues in the CDR3. With 8 bases removed from V and 1 base from J, the gap between germline ends came to 6 bases. Germline V gene sequence: CDR1 MNHNS, CDR2 SASEGT. This CDR3 reads CASLLSYNEQFF. The DNA for the CDR3 is TGTGCCAGCCTATTATCCTACAATGAGCAGTTCTTC.